Shown below are 21 T cell receptor beta chains from a single sample sequenced in a study of shared clonotypes between healthy human individuals. The assay was immunoSEQ multiplex PCR, and TCRdb's table has in-frame clones only and misses some. The sample includes 850,000 to 1,200,000 clones, approximately 72% of them seen just once. Sequenced: memory CD4+ T cells sorted from blood. The sample's subset: CD45RA-negative fraction. The receptors shown here come from a man aged 18 to 35 in good health.

This clone was detected only a few times. The DNA of the CDR3 is TGCGCCAGCAGCTACCTGACAGTTTCTAGCACTGAAGCTTTCTTT. This codes for CASSYLTVSSTEAFF. V and J are TRBV5-1 and TRBJ1-1; perhaps TRBD1 as D (5 bases). V shed 3 bases and J shed 4 bases, with 16 bases lying between them. CDR3 size: 15 residues. CDR1 is SGHRS, CDR2 YFSETQ, per germline.

The V call is TRBV7-2, the J call TRBJ2-5; a possible D gene is TRBD1 (5 bases). The germline CDR1 and CDR2 sequences are SGHTA and FQGNSA. V gave up 3 bases and J gave up 3 bases, with 11 bases separating them. CDR3 length equals 14 residues. CDR3 DNA sequence: TGTGCCAGCAGCTTTCCCCGCAGGGAAGAGACCCAGTACTTC. It yields the protein CASSFPRREETQYF.

This clone was observed a single time. This rearrangement joins TRBV6-6 to TRBJ2-2; perhaps TRBD1 as D (5 bases). From germline, CDR1 is MNHNY and CDR2 SVGAGI (reference sequence). The CDR3 length is 15 residues. Trimming pared 4 bases from V and 1 base from J, leaving 10 bases between. CDR3 sequence (DNA): TGTGCCAGCAGTTGGACCCAGGGGAACACCGGGGAGCTGTTTTTT. Encoded protein: CASSWTQGNTGELFF.

The rearrangement joins TRBV7-9 to TRBJ2-7; no definite D call. The CDR3 is made up of 16 amino acids. Germline loops: CDR1 SEHNR, CDR2 FQNEAQ (reference sequence). V gave up 1 base and J gave up 0 bases, with 13 bases separating them. The CDR3 DNA follows: TGTGCCAGCAGCTTAGGCGACTGGACGGCCTCCTACGAGCAGTACTTC. Translated: CASSLGDWTASYEQYF.

The J gene is TRBJ2-5, the V gene TRBV2; tentatively, D is TRBD2 (5 bases). From germline, CDR1 is SNHLY and CDR2 FYNNEI. The CDR3 runs 12 residues. Deletions cut 9 bases from V and 2 bases from J, with 10 bases between. Written as DNA, the CDR3 is TGTGCCAGTGGGCGGACTCAAGAGACCCAGTACTTC. It encodes CASGRTQETQYF. The whole variable domain, filled in from reference TRBV2 and TRBJ2-5, reads EPEVTQTPSHQVTQMGQEVILRCVPISNHLYFYWYRQILGQKVEFLVSFYNNEISEKSEIFDDQFSVERPDGSNFTLKIRSTKLEDSAMYFCASGRTQETQYFGPGTRLLVL.

The chain couples TRBV7-6 to TRBJ2-5; D tentatively reads TRBD1 or TRBD2 (5 bases each). V was cut by 8 bases and J by 4 bases, with 29 bases left in between. Germline V CDR1 and CDR2: SGHVS, FNYEAQ. The CDR3 consists of 18 residues. The CDR3 DNA is TGTGCCAGCTCCGCCTTCCGTCCGGGACCTCAACGGGGAGAGACCCAGTACTTC. Its translation: CASSAFRPGPQRGETQYF. The variable domain in full, completed from reference TRBV7-6 and TRBJ2-5, reads GAGVSQSPRYKVTKRGQDVALRCDPISGHVSLYWYRQALGQGPEFLTYFNYEAQQDKSGLPNDRFSAERPEGSISTLTIQRTEQRDSAMYRCASSAFRPGPQRGETQYFGPGTRLLVL.

The rearrangement joins TRBV14 to TRBJ2-7; 7 bases map to TRBD1. V dropped 4 bases and J dropped 3; count of bases not matched to a gene: 6. The germline V gene encodes CDR1 SGHDN and CDR2 FVKESK. The CDR3 totals 14 residues. Written as DNA, the CDR3 is TGTGCCAGCAGCCTTGGGACAGTTTTCTACGAGCAGTACTTC. Amino acids: CASSLGTVFYEQYF.

The chain carries TRBV14 and TRBJ1-4; no definite D call. V gave up 3 bases and J gave up 11 bases, with 13 bases separating them. Germline lookup yields CDR1 SGHDN and CDR2 FVKESK. This CDR3 has 13 amino acids. CDR3 DNA: TGTGCCAGCAGCCATCGAGTGGGGAACAAACTGTTTTTT. Translating gives CASSHRVGNKLFF.

Only a few counts were recorded for this clone. The chain combines TRBV7-3 with TRBJ2-2; TRBD2 aligns across 12 bases. V lost 2 bases, J lost 6 bases, and 4 bases stayed unmatched. CDR3 length equals 16 residues. CDR1 and CDR2 from the germline V gene are SGHTA and FQGTGA. This CDR3 reads CASSLGGLAGSGELFF. In nucleotides, the CDR3 is TGTGCCAGCAGCTTAGGGGGACTAGCGGGTTCCGGGGAGCTGTTTTTT.

The chain couples TRBV11-2 to TRBJ1-1; D remains ambiguous. V was cut by 1 base and J by 1 base, with 7 bases left in between. Per germline, CDR1 SGHAT and CDR2 FQNNGV. This CDR3 is 14 amino acids long. The CDR3 DNA reads TGTGCCAGCAGCTTAGGACGGGCGAACACTGAAGCTTTCTTT. The encoded protein is CASSLGRANTEAFF.

The chain uses TRBV18 and TRBJ1-1; 8 positions match TRBD1. V shed 3 bases and J 3 bases; nucleotides not matched to a gene: 3. Germline values: CDR1 KGHSH, CDR2 LQKENI. CDR3 size: 14 residues. The CDR3 DNA reads as TGTGCCAGCTCACCGGACAGGGTTCACACTGAAGCTTTCTTT. Translation: CASSPDRVHTEAFF.

The chain joins TRBV19 to TRBJ2-5; D remains unclear. Per germline, CDR1 LNHDA and CDR2 SQIVND (reference sequence). V gave up 3 bases and J gave up 5 bases, with 19 bases separating them. This CDR3 is 16 amino acids long. CDR3 amino acids: CASSISRNSLGETQYF. The CDR3 nucleotides read TGTGCCAGTAGTATCTCCCGGAACAGCCTTGGGGAGACCCAGTACTTC.

At least ten counts were recorded for this clone. Other DNA sequences of this sample code for an identical CDR3. The chain couples TRBV5-5 to TRBJ1-3; unclear D gene. This CDR3 has 15 amino acids. The V and J ends lost 4 bases and 0 bases respectively, with 11 bases between them. Germline CDR1 and CDR2: SGHKS and YYEKEE (reference sequence). For the CDR3, the DNA is TGTGCCAGCAGCCTAGACGGGAACTCTGGAAACACCATATATTTT. This encodes CASSLDGNSGNTIYF.

Turning to this clone: The conserved final phenylalanine or tryptophan is absent from the CDR3, which likely points to a read error. The DNA is omitted, as the CDR3 cannot be located on it reliably, and the CDR3 follows TCRdb's listing. The chain carries TRBV6-1 and TRBJ1-3. The CDR3 region is 11 residues in length, termini included. The germline V gene has CDR1 MNHNS and CDR2 SASEGT. CDR3 loop: CASSGGGHLNV.

The V gene is TRBV6-6, the J gene TRBJ2-5, with TRBD2 matching 9 bases. The CDR3 has 16 amino acids. V lost 2 bases and J lost 1; bases outside the gene matches: 5. Germline loops: CDR1 MNHNY, CDR2 SVGAGI (reference sequence). Here the CDR3 reads CASSYPSGISQETQYF. The CDR3 DNA reads TGTGCCAGCAGTTACCCTAGCGGGATATCCCAAGAGACCCAGTACTTC.

The rearrangement uses TRBV28 and TRBJ2-3; 7 bases are shared with TRBD2. The V segment lost 5 bases and the J segment 0 bases; nucleotides outside the gene matches: 5. Germline loops: CDR1 MDHEN, CDR2 SYDVKM. The CDR3 extends over 15 amino acids. In nucleotides, the CDR3 is TGTGCCAGCAGTCCCAGCGGGACTAGCACAGATACGCAGTATTTT. Encoded protein: CASSPSGTSTDTQYF.

This clone was counted at least ten times. This chain connects TRBV11-1 to TRBJ2-1; 9 positions agree with TRBD1. CDR1 SGHAT and CDR2 FQDESV come from the germline V gene (reference sequence). The CDR3 is made up of 13 amino acids. The V segment lost 11 bases and the J segment 8 bases; nucleotides outside the gene matches: 10. The chain's CDR3 is CAVRGQGRDEQFF. In DNA, the CDR3 is TGTGCCGTCAGGGGACAGGGAAGAGATGAGCAGTTCTTC.

V usage is TRBV19 and J usage is TRBJ2-3, with 13 nucleotides matching TRBD2. The junction had 10 bases not matched to a gene; V was cut back by 9 bases and J by 7 bases. Germline values: CDR1 LNHDA, CDR2 SQIVND (reference sequence). This CDR3 is 15 amino acids long. Written as DNA, the CDR3 is TGTGCCAGCCATCCCGGGACTAGCGGGACCCATACGCAGTATTTT. Translation gives CASHPGTSGTHTQYF. Full variable domain (outside the CDR3, taken from reference TRBV19 and TRBJ2-3): DGGITQSPKYLFRKEGQNVTLSCEQNLNHDAMYWYRQDPGQGLRLIYYSQIVNDFQKGDIAEGYSVSREKKESFPLTVTSAQKNPTAFYLCASHPGTSGTHTQYFGPGTRLTVL.

The rearrangement joins TRBV19 to TRBJ1-1; no firm D call. CDR3 length: 14 residues. Looked up from germline, CDR1 is LNHDA and CDR2 is SQIVND (reference sequence). V gave up 7 bases and J gave up 5 bases, with 17 bases separating them. The CDR3 sequence: CASTPPWGQTEAFF. The CDR3 bases are TGTGCCAGTACCCCCCCATGGGGTCAAACTGAAGCTTTCTTT.

The chain is built from TRBV29-1 and TRBJ1-1, with no clear D. Trimming stripped 0 bases from V and 4 bases from J, with 18 bases between. Germline V gives CDR1 SQVTM, CDR2 ANQGSEA. This CDR3 spans 16 amino acids. CDR3 sequence (DNA): TGCAGCGTTGAAGATGCGGTGAGAATGGCGTCCACTGAAGCTTTCTTT. Residues: CSVEDAVRMASTEAFF.

V and J are TRBV14 and TRBJ1-1; no reliable D call. The germline V gene has CDR1 SGHDN and CDR2 FVKESK. The CDR3 is 15 residues long. V was clipped by 1 base and J by 1 base, with 10 bases between them. CDR3 sequence reads: CASSQVQGRNTEAFF. The CDR3 DNA reads as TGTGCCAGCAGCCAAGTCCAAGGCCGGAACACTGAAGCTTTCTTT.